This T cell receptor beta chain was observed in a study of cytomegalovirus exposure and HLA in healthy donors. Study results and caveats: Researchers counted around 180 TCR beta chains as cytomegalovirus-associated. High specificity and sensitivity for cytomegalovirus status were reported for the classifier.

For this clone: Its antigen is still unknown.

There are 13 residues in the CDR3. Trimming pared 6 bases from V and 5 bases from J, leaving 11 bases between. Per the germline V gene, CDR1 is MNHNS and CDR2 is SASEGT. Assay used: immunoSEQ multiplex PCR; TCRdb lists only in-frame clones, some missing. The sample holds 350,000 or so clones, about nine tenths seen once. The chain has TRBV6-1 and TRBJ2-4; D might be TRBD1 (5 bases). The receptor was isolated from a woman under 30 in good health and CMV-seronegative. Input material: PBMCs. DNA for the CDR3: TGTGCCAGCAGCCCAGGGTATCAAAACATTCAGTACTTC. This sequence encodes CASSPGYQNIQYF.